The 27 T cell receptor beta chains reported below all come from one sample, sequenced in a study of regulatory T cells in long-lasting Graves disease. According to the study, TCR beta libraries were built with iRepertoire HTBI primers and CDR3-region Arm-PCR. In TCRdb, the multiplex PCR reads were re-called with MiXCR into one record per CDR3 protein. The data show more than 350,000 distinct CDR3 sequences, with under 15% seen just once and 15% to 20% held by the top ten. Stated time point: newly diagnosed GD, antithyroid drugs for less than 3 months. Extracted RNA from PBMCs served as the source of the TCR library. These records were also assigned to another study, of T cells in Graves' hyperthyroidism and ophthalmopathy.

Sequenced material: peripheral blood mononuclear cells (PBMCs), taken at new diagnosis, from a patient treated with antithyroid drugs. Receptors were obtained from a woman aged 25 to 39 with Graves disease.

This clonotype was seen ten or more times. The V gene is TRBV5-6, the J gene TRBJ1-2, with D maybe TRBD1 (6 bases). Germline V CDR1 and CDR2: SGHDT, YYEEEE. V lost 6 bases and J lost 4, with 16 bases in between. The CDR3 extends over 14 amino acids. CDR3 bases: TGTGCCAGCACCGAACAGGGCCTCGCCTATGGCTACACCTTC. It translates to CASTEQGLAYGYTF.

Concerning this clonotype itself: A much larger clone sits a single nucleotide away, making a read error possible. The J gene is TRBJ2-7, the V gene TRBV6-1; possibly TRBD1 or TRBD2 for D (5 bases each). CDR1 is MNHNS and CDR2 is SASEGT in the germline V gene. CDR3 length: 15 residues. The CDR3: CASRDTGTAAYEQHF. Written as DNA, the CDR3 is TGTGCCAGCAGGGATACCGGGACCGCTGCCTACGAGCAGCACTTC.

V usage is TRBV15 and J usage is TRBJ2-3; no clear D gene. The J call is in doubt because the DNA end fits TRBJ1-5 better. The CDR3 is 14 amino acids. The germline gives CDR1 LNHNV, CDR2 YYDKDF (reference sequence). CDR3 residues: CATSRGGAADTQHF. The DNA of the CDR3 is TGTGCCACCAGCCGAGGAGGTGCGGCAGATACGCAGCATTTT.

This clonotype has a handful of counts. V is TRBV9 and J is TRBJ2-5; 10 positions agree with TRBD2. Trimming at V came to 0 bases and at J to 1 base, leaving 6 bases not matched to a gene. This CDR3 has 17 residues. Per germline, CDR1 SGDLS and CDR2 YYNGEE. CDR3 DNA sequence: TGTGCCAGCAGCGTAGGGCCTAGCGGGAGACCCCAAGAGACCCAGTACTTC. It codes for CASSVGPSGRPQETQYF.

This clonotype has a count of ten or more. V is TRBV27 and J is TRBJ2-7; TRBD2 agrees at 11 bases. V shed 0 bases, J shed 4 bases, and the junction held 11 bases outside the gene matches. This CDR3 is 18 amino acids long. CDR1 is MNHEY, CDR2 SMNVEV, per germline (reference sequence). The CDR3 nucleotides read TGTGCCAGCAGTTTATCGGGACTAGCGGATTTTGAGGGTTACGAGCAGTACTTC. Amino acids: CASSLSGLADFEGYEQYF.

There are many counts of this clonotype. CDR3 nucleotides: TGTGCCAGCAGCCTCGACAGGGGGAGCTCCTACAATGAGCAGTTCTTC. Amino acids: CASSLDRGSSYNEQFF. The chain is built from TRBV12-3 or TRBV12-4 and TRBJ2-1, with 9 bases aligning to TRBD1. The CDR3 contains 16 residues. V trimming: 6 bases; J trimming: 0 bases; junction bases outside the gene matches: 6.

This clonotype was counted at least ten times. The chain joins TRBV5-1 to TRBJ2-3; 7 positions match TRBD1. The V segment lost 3 bases and the J segment 2 bases; nucleotides outside the gene matches: 12. Germline V lookup: CDR1 SGHRS, CDR2 YFSETQ. The CDR3 totals 17 residues. CDR3 DNA sequence: TGCGCCAGCAGCTCCTCCCCCAGGGGGTACCCCACAGATACGCAGTATTTT. Its translation: CASSSSPRGYPTDTQYF.

V and J are TRBV7-3 and TRBJ2-3, with 9 bases aligning to TRBD2. J lost 6 bases, V lost 5 bases, and 9 bases had no gene match. Germline loops: CDR1 SGHTA, CDR2 FQGTGA. CDR3 size: 15 residues. For the CDR3, the DNA is TGTGCCAGCAGCCGGCAAGCGGGGGGAACGGATACGCAGTATTTT. Encoded protein: CASSRQAGGTDTQYF.

The CDR3 reads CSATGTKNSPLHF. CDR3 in DNA: TGCAGTGCTACCGGGACTAAGAATTCACCCCTCCACTTT. This chain connects TRBV20-1 to TRBJ1-6; tentatively, D is TRBD1 (5 bases). V lost 4 bases and J lost 7, with 11 bases in between. Germline V CDR1 and CDR2: DFQATT, SNEGSKA (reference sequence). This CDR3 has 13 amino acids.

The chain employs TRBV5-1 and TRBJ1-6; TRBD1 matches 7 bases. Germline trimming cut 0 bases from V and 5 bases from J; bases unmatched to any gene: 2. The CDR3 is 15 amino acids. The V gene's germline CDR1 is SGHRS and CDR2 YFSETQ. CDR3 sequence reads: CASSLGQGNNSPLHF. CDR3 DNA: TGCGCCAGCAGCTTGGGACAGGGAAATAATTCACCCCTCCACTTT.

This chain uses TRBV9 with TRBJ2-1; D possibly uses TRBD1 or TRBD2 (6 bases each). CDR1 is SGDLS and CDR2 is YYNGEE in the germline V gene. CDR3 size: 16 residues. V gave up 1 base and J gave up 5 bases, with 16 bases separating them. The CDR3 DNA follows: TGTGCCAGCAGCGTATCAACACAGGGAGGACACAATGAGCAGTTCTTC. Amino acid sequence: CASSVSTQGGHNEQFF.

This clonotype was seen a few times. The CDR3 region is CASSQEASVRSYEQYF. The CDR3 bases are TGTGCCAGCAGCCAAGAGGCTAGCGTTCGCTCCTACGAGCAGTACTTC. The J gene is TRBJ2-7, the V gene TRBV4-2, with D possibly matching TRBD2 (6 bases). This CDR3 comprises 16 residues. Germline V gives CDR1 LGHNA, CDR2 YNFKEQ. V gave up 0 bases and J gave up 0 bases, with 12 bases separating them.

A word on this clonotype: One end of the junction is discordant with germline, which a read error may explain. V is TRBV7-9 and J is TRBJ2-1; 9 bases are shared with TRBD2. Germline CDR1 and CDR2: SEHNR and FQNEAQ (reference sequence). The CDR3 contains 16 residues. In DNA, the CDR3 is TGTGCCAGCAGCTTAGCGACTAGCGGAGATCGGAATGAGCAGTTATTC. The encoded protein is CASSLATSGDRNEQLF.

Many counts were recorded for this clonotype. The rearrangement uses TRBV2 and TRBJ2-7; 8 nucleotides match TRBD2. In germline, CDR1 is SNHLY, CDR2 FYNNEI. The CDR3 is made up of 14 amino acids. With V trimmed by 5 bases and J by 1 base, 4 bases remained unmatched. This CDR3 reads CASSPGLVSYEQYF. As DNA, the CDR3 is TGTGCCAGCAGTCCGGGACTAGTATCCTACGAGCAGTACTTC.

This clonotype was detected only a few times. This sequence joins TRBV5-5 and TRBJ2-7; D is perhaps TRBD1 or TRBD2 (5 bases each). The CDR3 is 15 residues long. Germline V CDR1 and CDR2: SGHKS, YYEKEE (reference sequence). With 0 bases removed from V and 3 bases from J, the gap between germline ends came to 13 bases. This CDR3 is CASSLVLGVGYEQYF. The CDR3, as DNA: TGTGCCAGCAGCTTGGTTCTGGGGGTGGGCTACGAGCAGTACTTC.

The chain joins TRBV9 to TRBJ2-6; possible D gene TRBD1, 7 bases. The germline gives CDR1 SGDLS, CDR2 YYNGEE. This CDR3 spans 18 amino acids. With 3 bases removed from V and 3 bases from J, the gap between germline ends came to 19 bases. The CDR3 DNA reads as TGTGCCAGCAGCGGGGTAGGAGGGGGCCTCGGTGGGGCCAACGTCCTGACTTTC. Its translation: CASSGVGGGLGGANVLTF.

In this sample, this clonotype turned up many times. The chain is built from TRBV30 and TRBJ2-7, with D tentatively TRBD1 or TRBD2 (5 bases each). This CDR3 contains 14 residues. V was cut by 2 bases and J by 3 bases, with 14 bases left in between. Germline lookup yields CDR1 GTSNPN and CDR2 SVGIG (reference sequence). CDR3 sequence: CAWSPRGPYYEQYF. In nucleotides, the CDR3 is TGTGCCTGGAGTCCGAGGGGCCCATACTACGAGCAGTACTTC.

The chain links TRBV19 to TRBJ2-6; TRBD1 might be the D (6 bases). The V end was cut by 3 bases, the J end by 2 bases, with 8 bases between. Germline V CDR1 and CDR2: LNHDA, SQIVND (reference sequence). The CDR3 runs to 15 residues. The CDR3 nucleotides read TGTGCCAGTAGTATCGAGGGGGCTGGGGCCAACGTCCTGACTTTC. It translates to CASSIEGAGANVLTF.

This clonotype occurred a few times. The gene calls are TRBV15 and TRBJ1-2, with a weak D call TRBD1 (6 bases). CDR3 size: 14 residues. Germline CDR1 and CDR2: LNHNV and YYDKDF (reference sequence). V gave up 0 bases and J gave up 7 bases, with 12 bases separating them. The CDR3 loop reads CATSRDIQGFGYTF. The CDR3 region has the DNA TGTGCCACCAGCAGAGATATCCAGGGGTTTGGCTACACCTTC.

A note on this clonotype: A read error may explain this, as a much larger clone is one base away. The V and J genes are TRBV2 and TRBJ1-2; D unclear. The CDR3 runs to 12 residues. Trimming removed 5 bases from V and 7 bases from J, with 11 bases in between. Per germline, CDR1 SNHLY and CDR2 FYNNEI. The chain's CDR3 is CASSLEAGGYTF. In DNA, the CDR3 is TGTGCCAGCAGTCTGGAGGCAGGTGGCTACACCTTC.

There are many counts of this clonotype. The junction differs from germline at one of its ends, possibly a read error. The J gene is TRBJ2-5, the V gene TRBV7-3; D remains ambiguous. The CDR3 contains 15 residues. The germline V gene has CDR1 SGHTA and CDR2 FQGTGA. The CDR3 region has the DNA TGTGCCAGCAGTTTAACGGCGGCGGATCAAGAGACCCAGTACTTC. Translation: CASSLTAADQETQYF.

This clonotype was detected ten times or more. The chain links TRBV7-9 to TRBJ1-1; unclear D gene. The ends were cut back, 5 bases at V and 0 bases at J, with 7 bases in the middle. The germline V gene has CDR1 SEHNR and CDR2 FQNEAQ (reference sequence). The CDR3 totals 13 residues. The CDR3 nucleotides are TGTGCCAGCAGCGTAGTCATGAACACTGAAGCTTTCTTT. It yields the protein CASSVVMNTEAFF. Full variable domain (missing parts from reference TRBV7-9 and TRBJ1-1): DTGVSQNPRHKITKRGQNVTFRCDPISEHNRLYWYRQTLGQGPEFLTYFQNEAQLEKSRLLSDRFSAERPKGSFSTLEIQRTEQGDSAMYLCASSVVMNTEAFFGQGTRLTVV.

The chain couples TRBV20-1 to TRBJ2-1; 13 bases line up with TRBD2. The CDR3 is 16 amino acids. The junction had 8 bases not matched to a gene; V was cut back by 5 bases and J by 4 bases. The germline gives CDR1 DFQATT, CDR2 SNEGSKA (reference sequence). This chain's CDR3 is CSAPRTSGRRYNEQFF. Here the CDR3 DNA reads TGCAGTGCTCCAAGGACTAGCGGGAGAAGGTACAATGAGCAGTTCTTC.

Ten or more counts support this clonotype. This chain joins TRBV7-8 and TRBJ2-1, with D hard to call. The germline V and J ends were trimmed by 4 bases and 6 bases, with 10 bases remaining between them. The CDR3 has 13 residues. Per germline, CDR1 SGHVS and CDR2 FQNEAQ. CDR3 sequence: CASSSRTFNEQFF. CDR3 nucleotides: TGTGCCAGCAGCTCCCGGACGTTCAATGAGCAGTTCTTC.

Concerning this clonotype itself: A much more abundant neighbour one base away suggests this may be a read error. The chain carries TRBV5-6 and TRBJ2-5; TRBD2 matches at 8 bases. The germline gives CDR1 SGHDT, CDR2 YYEEEE. This CDR3 contains 13 residues. The trim removed 5 bases at V and 11 bases at J, leaving 11 bases unmatched. This CDR3 reads CASRLAGSNEQYF. DNA of the CDR3: TGTGCCAGCAGGCTAGCGGGTTCAAATGAGCAGTACTTC.

J is TRBJ2-4 and V is TRBV14, with D perhaps matching TRBD1 (5 bases). Germline-derived CDR1 and CDR2 are SGHDN and FVKESK. The CDR3 is 14 residues long. The V end was cut by 4 bases, the J end by 2 bases, with 9 bases between. DNA for the CDR3: TGTGCCAGCAGCCTTCGACAGTCCAAAAACATTCAGTACTTC. Translation: CASSLRQSKNIQYF.

The rearrangement uses TRBV5-1 and TRBJ2-7; D unresolved. V was clipped by 3 bases and J by 0 bases, with 7 bases between them. The CDR3 consists of 13 residues. Per germline, CDR1 SGHRS and CDR2 YFSETQ. The CDR3 DNA sequence: TGCGCCAGCAGCTCGGACCACTCCTACGAGCAGTACTTC. It specifies CASSSDHSYEQYF.